The rows below give T cell receptor beta chains drawn from one sample of a study of shared clonotypes between healthy human individuals. Some clones are missing from TCRdb's copy, which holds only in-frame ones; the method was immunoSEQ multiplex PCR. The data contain just over 2,000,000 clones, about 95% of them singletons. Specimen: naive CD8+ T cells sorted from blood. These receptors all stem from a man younger than 30 in good health. CDR3s include the opening cysteine and the closing phenylalanine or tryptophan. The D gene is left open where the match is weak. Size is stated for part of the rows, as once, few or many counts, or as a class when the clone is expanded.

j_call,clone_size,v_call,d_call,cdr3_aa,cdr3_nt
TRBJ2-7,-,TRBV5-6,-,CASSSGAPPSGISYEQYF,TGTGCCAGCAGCTCAGGTGCCCCTCCCTCCGGGATCTCCTACGAGCAGTACTTC
TRBJ2-1,-,TRBV4-1,TRBD1,CASSQGDRDNEQFF,TGCGCCAGCAGCCAGGGGGACAGGGATAATGAGCAGTTCTTC
TRBJ1-1,-,TRBV13,-,CASSIGGSPEAFF,TGTGCCAGCAGCATTGGAGGAAGTCCTGAAGCTTTCTTT
TRBJ2-3,once,TRBV15,TRBD1,CATSRDWDRVSGTDTQYF,TGTGCCACCAGCAGAGATTGGGACAGGGTGTCTGGGACAGATACGCAGTATTTT
TRBJ2-3,-,TRBV13,TRBD2,CASSTLGGADTQYF,TGTGCCAGCAGCACGCTCGGGGGGGCAGATACGCAGTATTTT
TRBJ2-7,-,TRBV30,-,CAWAEGDYEQYF,TGTGCCTGGGCGGAGGGAGACTACGAGCAGTACTTC
TRBJ2-3,-,TRBV2,TRBD2,CASSGPLGLALKDTQYF,TGTGCCAGCAGTGGCCCTCTGGGACTAGCATTGAAAGATACGCAGTATTTT
TRBJ1-1,once,TRBV5-6,-,CASSPGVGAFF,TGTGCCAGCAGCCCCGGGGTTGGCGCTTTCTTT
TRBJ2-1,-,TRBV7-9,-,CASSSEEDINEQFF,TGTGCCAGCAGCTCGGAAGAGGACATTAATGAGCAGTTCTTC
TRBJ1-1,-,TRBV5-1,-,CASSYTGMNTEAFF,TGCGCCAGCAGCTACACAGGTATGAACACTGAAGCTTTCTTT
TRBJ2-7,-,TRBV14,TRBD2,CASSQDLGLAGSYEQYF,TGTGCCAGCAGCCAAGATCTGGGGCTAGCGGGATCCTACGAGCAGTACTTC
TRBJ2-3,-,TRBV10-3,-,CAISEFGSESTDTQYF,TGTGCCATCAGTGAGTTCGGGTCCGAGAGCACAGATACGCAGTATTTT
TRBJ2-7,-,TRBV4-1,TRBD1,CASSQVGSTGIRYEQYF,TGCGCCAGCAGCCAAGTTGGTTCGACAGGGATTAGGTACGAGCAGTACTTC
TRBJ1-6,-,TRBV15,-,CATSRDRISSYNSPLHF,TGTGCCACCAGCAGAGATCGGATCAGCTCCTATAATTCACCCCTCCACTTT
TRBJ2-1,-,TRBV5-6,-,CASSLAGPPEQFF,TGTGCCAGCAGCTTGGCCGGGCCACCCGAGCAGTTCTTC
TRBJ2-7,once,TRBV6-1,-,CASSEEASDSYEQYF,TGTGCCAGCAGTGAAGAGGCTAGCGACTCCTACGAGCAGTACTTC
TRBJ2-1,-,TRBV9,TRBD2,CASSIPGGPLAGDHNEQFF,TGTGCCAGCAGCATCCCAGGGGGCCCACTAGCGGGAGACCACAATGAGCAGTTCTTC
TRBJ2-7,-,TRBV7-9,-,CASSLKGRASYEQYF,TGTGCCAGCAGCTTAAAGGGCAGGGCTTCCTACGAGCAGTACTTC
TRBJ2-7,-,TRBV18,-,CASSPQTETYEQYF,TGTGCCAGCTCACCACAGACAGAAACCTACGAGCAGTACTTC
TRBJ1-2,few,TRBV30,-,CAWSDRDYGYTF,TGTGCCTGGAGTGACAGGGATTATGGCTACACCTTC
TRBJ2-3,once,TRBV7-9,-,CASSFSTGPSTDTQYF,TGTGCCAGCAGCTTCTCGACAGGTCCTAGCACAGATACGCAGTATTTT
TRBJ2-1,-,TRBV19,-,CASSTWELEQFF,TGTGCCAGTAGTACCTGGGAACTCGAGCAGTTCTTC